This T cell receptor beta chain came from a study of control samples from healthy donors and cancer patients. Data came from immunoSEQ multiplex PCR; TCRdb stores just in-frame clones and leaves some out. The data hold under 150,000 clones, with approximately 95% observed a single time. The specimen was blood. This clonotype was obtained from a man between 25 and 39 years old in good health.

Here the CDR3 reads CASSGVRDAYNEQFF. The DNA of the CDR3 is TGTGCCAGCAGTGGGGTCCGGGACGCATACAATGAGCAGTTCTTC. The J gene is TRBJ2-1, the V gene TRBV5-4; perhaps D is TRBD1 or TRBD2 (5 bases each). Germline V gene data show CDR1 as SGHNT and CDR2 as YYREEE (reference sequence). Trimming removed 5 bases at V and 4 bases at J, with 16 bases between. The CDR3 consists of 15 residues. The full variable domain, with the rest looked up from reference TRBV5-4 and TRBJ2-1, is ETGVTQSPTHLIKTRGQQVTLRCSSQSGHNTVSWYQQALGQGPQFIFQYYREEENGRGNFPPRFSGLQFPNYSSELNVNALELDDSALYLCASSGVRDAYNEQFFGPGTRLTVL.